The 23 T cell receptor beta chains reported below all come from one sample, sequenced in a study of cytomegalovirus exposure and HLA in healthy donors (dated by TCRdb to the late 2010s). Libraries were constructed by the immunoSEQ multiplex PCR assay. A mixture of 60 forward primers for TCR Vbeta segments and 13 reverse primers for TCR Jbeta segments was used in the multiplex PCR. The source is immuneACCESS, and TCRdb retained only in-frame sequences with V and J called. Part of the clones is not carried over; for the studies checked, unresolved V genes explain less than half of this, and the remainder is unexplained. The sample has about 87,000 clones on record, over 70% of them singletons. The top ten clonotypes cover more than 20% of the sample. Source material: PBMCs. The receptors originated from a man younger than 40 in good health and CMV-seropositive.

The rearrangement uses TRBV28 and TRBJ1-5, with D possibly matching TRBD1 (6 bases). Germline V lookup: CDR1 MDHEN, CDR2 SYDVKM. The CDR3 has 15 amino acids. V was shortened by 6 bases and J by 6 bases, with 18 bases between the two germline ends. The CDR3 region is CASSPPGGAGQPQHF. The CDR3 nucleotides read TGTGCCAGCAGCCCCCCGGGGGGGGCAGGTCAGCCCCAGCATTTT.

The CDR3 loop reads CASSRDRANYGYTF. In nucleotides, the CDR3 is TGCGCCAGCAGTCGGGACAGAGCTAACTATGGCTACACCTTC. The rearrangement links TRBV4-3 to TRBJ1-2; TRBD1 agrees at 7 bases. The J segment lost 0 bases and the V segment lost 6 bases, leaving 4 bases of the junction unmatched. The CDR3 totals 14 residues. Looked up from germline, CDR1 is LGHNA and CDR2 is YSLEER.

This clone showed up just once. V is TRBV4-2 and J is TRBJ2-1; 10 bases agree with TRBD2. The V segment lost 3 bases and the J segment 7 bases; nucleotides outside the gene matches: 9. This CDR3 has 16 residues. Germline CDR1 reads LGHNA; CDR2 reads YNFKEQ. The CDR3 here is CASSQAASGSMNEQFF. The CDR3 coding sequence is TGTGCCAGCAGCCAGGCTGCTAGCGGGAGCATGAATGAGCAGTTCTTC.

The chain combines TRBV9 with TRBJ1-3; no clear D gene. The CDR3 covers 15 residues. With 4 bases removed from V and 1 base from J, the gap between germline ends came to 12 bases. CDR1 and CDR2 from the germline V gene are SGDLS and YYNGEE. As DNA, the CDR3 is TGTGCCAGCAGCCCCGGTTCGGGGTCTGGAAACACCATATATTTT. This codes for CASSPGSGSGNTIYF. Using reference TRBV9 and TRBJ1-3 for the parts outside the CDR3, the full variable domain is DSGVTQTPKHLITATGQRVTLRCSPRSGDLSVYWYQQSLDQGLQFLIQYYNGEERAKGNILERFSAQQFPDLHSELNLSSLELGDSALYFCASSPGSGSGNTIYFGEGSWLTVV.

This clone was seen a handful of times. The chain has TRBV29-1 and TRBJ2-1; TRBD2 matches 7 bases. The CDR3 is 13 residues long. V shed 7 bases, J shed 8 bases, and the junction held 11 bases outside the gene matches. Germline-derived CDR1 and CDR2 are SQVTM and ANQGSEA. CDR3 loop: CSAGLGTKDEQFF. The CDR3 DNA reads TGCAGCGCTGGCCTTGGGACTAAGGATGAGCAGTTCTTC.

This clone occurred once. The chain employs TRBV5-5 and TRBJ2-1; 7 nucleotides match TRBD2. Germline lookup yields CDR1 SGHKS and CDR2 YYEKEE (reference sequence). The V and J ends lost 4 bases and 7 bases, in that order; junction bases with no gene match: 14. The CDR3 length is 16 residues. CDR3 amino acids: CASSPLGRESGNEQFF. The CDR3 nucleotides read TGTGCCAGCAGCCCGTTGGGGAGGGAAAGTGGGAATGAGCAGTTCTTC.

Written as DNA, the CDR3 is TGTGCCAGCAGCTTAGGTCCAGCGGGAGGCGTGGATGAGCAGTTCTTC. This translates into CASSLGPAGGVDEQFF. The chain links TRBV7-2 to TRBJ2-1, with 9 bases identical to TRBD2. Germline values: CDR1 SGHTA, CDR2 FQGNSA. The ends lost 1 base at V and 8 bases at J; junction bases unmatched: 9. This CDR3 contains 16 residues.

This clone was recorded once. The chain couples TRBV6-5 to TRBJ2-7, with 7 positions matching TRBD1. The J segment lost 3 bases and the V segment lost 6 bases, leaving 8 bases of the junction unmatched. The V gene's germline CDR1 is MNHEY and CDR2 SVGAGI. The CDR3 contains 14 residues. The CDR3 loop reads CASSRDSRGYEQYF. The CDR3 DNA reads TGTGCCAGCAGCCGGGACAGCCGAGGCTACGAGCAGTACTTC.

This chain connects TRBV2 to TRBJ2-2; D might be TRBD1 (6 bases). Germline V lookup: CDR1 SNHLY, CDR2 FYNNEI. The CDR3 consists of 18 residues. V lost 4 bases and J 3 bases, leaving 21 bases between the germline ends. For the CDR3, the DNA is TGTGCCAGCAGTGGGATATTGGGACACACTCTAGACACCGGGGAGCTGTTTTTT. Amino acid sequence: CASSGILGHTLDTGELFF.

CDR3 region: CASKLEGLGSGELFF. CDR3 coding DNA: TGTGCCAGCAAACTTGAGGGACTAGGGTCCGGGGAGCTGTTTTTT. The V call is TRBV6-5, the J call TRBJ2-2; 8 bases line up with TRBD2. J gave up 6 bases and V 7 bases, and 10 bases lay outside the gene matches. Germline V gene sequence: CDR1 MNHEY, CDR2 SVGAGI. CDR3 size: 15 residues.

The chain recombines TRBV5-6 with TRBJ2-7; tentatively, D is TRBD2 (5 bases). This CDR3 region has 14 residues. Between the trimmed V and J ends, which lost 0 bases and 6 bases, there was a span of 13 bases. The V gene's germline CDR1 is SGHDT and CDR2 YYEEEE. The CDR3 is CASSLGGRQCEQYF. The CDR3 nucleotides are TGTGCCAGCAGCTTGGGAGGGCGACAATGCGAGCAGTACTTC.

The rearrangement links TRBV5-1 to TRBJ2-7; TRBD2 matches at 8 bases. Germline CDR1 is SGHRS and CDR2 is YFSETQ. V gave up 4 bases and J gave up 3 bases; unmatched junction bases: 12. The CDR3 runs to 16 residues. The CDR3 spells CASSPSAGAKNYEQYF. CDR3 in DNA: TGCGCCAGCAGCCCATCAGCGGGGGCAAAAAACTACGAGCAGTACTTC.

In this sample, this clone turned up a few times. The chain links TRBV6-5 to TRBJ2-7; no clear D. Germline values: CDR1 MNHEY, CDR2 SVGAGI. CDR3 length: 14 amino acids. V dropped 0 bases and J dropped 2 bases, with 8 bases sitting between them. CDR3 in amino acids: CASSYSETAYEQYF. The CDR3 coding sequence is TGTGCCAGCAGTTACTCGGAAACAGCCTACGAGCAGTACTTC.

The V and J genes are TRBV5-1 and TRBJ2-2; D might be TRBD2 (5 bases). Germline CDR1 reads SGHRS; CDR2 reads YFSETQ. V dropped 6 bases and J dropped 3 bases, with 12 bases sitting between them. CDR3 length: 14 amino acids. The CDR3 reads CASTFTRDTGELFF. CDR3 nucleotide sequence: TGCGCCAGCACCTTTACTAGAGACACCGGGGAGCTGTTTTTT.

V is TRBV6-1 and J is TRBJ2-5, with TRBD2 matching 10 bases. After removal of 2 bases from V and 2 bases from J, the junction contained 14 bases not matched to a gene. The CDR3 sequence is 19 residues long. Germline assignment: CDR1 MNHNS and CDR2 SASEGT. The CDR3 protein is CASSESQGGSGGRQETQYF. CDR3 DNA: TGTGCCAGCAGTGAAAGCCAGGGCGGTAGCGGGGGGCGACAAGAGACCCAGTACTTC.

This clone was detected once. V is TRBV21-1 and J is TRBJ1-6; TRBD1, the table's D call, was not compared with the DNA. TRBV21-1 is a listed pseudogene. The CDR3 has 18 residues. CDR3 residues: CASSKGGGQEVYNSPLHF. CDR3 DNA sequence: TGTGCCAGCAGCAAAGGAGGGGGACAGGAGGTTTATAATTCACCCCTCCACTTT.

The chain recombines TRBV29-1 with TRBJ2-3; 8 bases match TRBD2. Germline V CDR1 and CDR2: SQVTM, ANQGSEA. Unmatched junction bases numbered 8, after V lost 8 bases and J lost 1 base. The CDR3 is made up of 14 amino acids. This CDR3 reads CSLRDSGGTDTQYF. The CDR3 DNA reads TGCAGCCTGCGGGATAGCGGGGGCACAGATACGCAGTATTTT.

The J gene is TRBJ2-3, the V gene TRBV15; 13 bases fit TRBD2. After removal of 3 bases from V and 4 bases from J, the junction contained 4 bases not matched to a gene. The CDR3 has 16 amino acids. Germline lookup yields CDR1 LNHNV and CDR2 YYDKDF (reference sequence). The CDR3, as DNA: TGTGCCACCAGCAGTGGGACTAGCGGGAACCCAGATACGCAGTATTTT. Translated: CATSSGTSGNPDTQYF.

The genes are TRBV11-2 and TRBJ2-5; D gene uncertain. The tail of the sequence fits TRBJ2-7 better, so the J call may be wrong. This CDR3 spans 13 amino acids. The germline V gene has CDR1 SGHAT and CDR2 FQNNGV. CDR3 nucleotides: TGTGCCAGCAGAAGAGATCAGAACTACGAGCAGTACTTC. Residues: CASRRDQNYEQYF.

The chain employs TRBV5-1 and TRBJ2-1; D is possibly TRBD1 (7 bases). V was trimmed by 1 base and J by 9 bases, leaving 17 bases between them. The CDR3 spans 15 residues. Germline CDR1 is SGHRS and CDR2 is YFSETQ. The CDR3, as DNA: TGCGCCAGCAGCTTGATGGCAGGGGGGAATACTGAGCAGTTCTTC. Residues: CASSLMAGGNTEQFF.

This sequence joins TRBV6-1 and TRBJ1-2; D gene uncertain. Germline lookup yields CDR1 MNHNS and CDR2 SASEGT. V lost 8 bases to trimming and J lost 2 bases, with 9 bases between them. The CDR3 length is 12 residues. The CDR3 bases are TGTGCCAGCCGGGGAGAGAACTATGGCTACACCTTC. Translation: CASRGENYGYTF.

This chain joins TRBV6-6 and TRBJ1-1; TRBD1 agrees at 7 bases. Germline-derived CDR1 and CDR2 are MNHNY and SVGAGI (reference sequence). The length of the CDR3 is 14 residues. V gave up 5 bases and J gave up 1 base; unmatched junction bases: 4. The CDR3 nucleotides read TGTGCCAGCAGTCCCAACAGGGGGAACACTGAAGCTTTCTTT. This translates into CASSPNRGNTEAFF.

This chain joins TRBV25-1 and TRBJ2-7; TRBD2 aligns across 8 bases. The CDR3 has 13 residues. The V segment lost 7 bases and the J segment 0 bases; nucleotides outside the gene matches: 2. Germline values: CDR1 MGHDK, CDR2 SYGVNS. The CDR3 here is CASTAGVSYEQYF. The CDR3 DNA reads as TGTGCCAGCACAGCGGGGGTCTCCTACGAGCAGTACTTC.